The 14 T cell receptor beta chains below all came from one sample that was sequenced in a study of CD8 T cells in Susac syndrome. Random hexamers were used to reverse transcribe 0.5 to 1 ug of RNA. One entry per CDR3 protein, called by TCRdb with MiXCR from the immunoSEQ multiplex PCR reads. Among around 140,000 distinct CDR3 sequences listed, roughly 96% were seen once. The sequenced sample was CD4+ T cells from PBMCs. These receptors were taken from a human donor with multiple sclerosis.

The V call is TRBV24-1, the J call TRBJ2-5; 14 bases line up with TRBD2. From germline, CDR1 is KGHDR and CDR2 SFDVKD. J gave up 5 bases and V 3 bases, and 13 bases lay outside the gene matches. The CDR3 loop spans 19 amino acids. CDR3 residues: CATSDPTPGLAGGPETQYF. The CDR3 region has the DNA TGTGCCACCAGTGATCCCACCCCCGGACTAGCGGGGGGCCCCGAGACCCAGTACTTC.

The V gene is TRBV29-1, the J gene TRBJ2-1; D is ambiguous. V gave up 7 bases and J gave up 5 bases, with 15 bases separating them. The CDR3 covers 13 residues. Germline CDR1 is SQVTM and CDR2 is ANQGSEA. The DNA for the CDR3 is TGCAGCGCCAAAGATCGGGTAAACAATGAGCAGTTCTTC. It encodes CSAKDRVNNEQFF.

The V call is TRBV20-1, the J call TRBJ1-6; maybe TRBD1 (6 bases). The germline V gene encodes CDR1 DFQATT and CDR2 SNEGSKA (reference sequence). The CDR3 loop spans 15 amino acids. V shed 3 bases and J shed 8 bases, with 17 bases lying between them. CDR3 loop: CSASESQGGDSPLHF. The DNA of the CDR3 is TGCAGTGCTAGTGAATCACAGGGCGGCGATTCACCCCTCCACTTT.

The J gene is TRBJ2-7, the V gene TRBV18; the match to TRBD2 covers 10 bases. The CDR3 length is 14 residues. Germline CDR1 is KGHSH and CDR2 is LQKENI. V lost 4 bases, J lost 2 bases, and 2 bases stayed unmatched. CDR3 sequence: CASSRTSGAYEQYF. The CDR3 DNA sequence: TGTGCCAGCTCACGGACTAGCGGTGCCTACGAGCAGTACTTC.

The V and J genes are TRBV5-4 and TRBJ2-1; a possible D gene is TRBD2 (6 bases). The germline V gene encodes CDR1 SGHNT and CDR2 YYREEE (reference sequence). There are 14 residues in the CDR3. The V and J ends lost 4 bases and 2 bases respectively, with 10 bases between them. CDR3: CASSLSGTYNEQFF. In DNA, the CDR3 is TGTGCCAGCAGCCTTAGCGGAACCTACAATGAGCAGTTCTTC.

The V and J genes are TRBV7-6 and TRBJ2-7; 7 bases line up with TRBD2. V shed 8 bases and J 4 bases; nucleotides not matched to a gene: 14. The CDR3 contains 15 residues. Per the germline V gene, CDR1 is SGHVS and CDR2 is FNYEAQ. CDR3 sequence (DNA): TGTGCCAGCCGTAGTGTAAAGGAGCGGGGATACGAGCAGTACTTC. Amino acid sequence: CASRSVKERGYEQYF. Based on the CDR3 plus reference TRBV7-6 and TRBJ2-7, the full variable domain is GAGVSQSPRYKVTKRGQDVALRCDPISGHVSLYWYRQALGQGPEFLTYFNYEAQQDKSGLPNDRFSAERPEGSISTLTIQRTEQRDSAMYRCASRSVKERGYEQYFGPGTRLTVT.

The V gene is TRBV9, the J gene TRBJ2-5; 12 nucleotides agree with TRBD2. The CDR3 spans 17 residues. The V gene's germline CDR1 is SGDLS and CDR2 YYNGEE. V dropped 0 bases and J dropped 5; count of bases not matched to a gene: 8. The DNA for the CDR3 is TGTGCCAGCAGCGTAGATACTAGCGGGGGGTTACGGGAGACCCAGTACTTC. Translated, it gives CASSVDTSGGLRETQYF.

CDR3 DNA sequence: TGCAGTGCTAGAGGTCCGGGAGCGTCTTACAATGAGCAGTTCTTC. This encodes CSARGPGASYNEQFF. This sequence joins TRBV20-1 and TRBJ2-1; TRBD2 is a possible D gene (6 bases). This CDR3 is 15 amino acids long. The V gene's germline CDR1 is DFQATT and CDR2 SNEGSKA (reference sequence). The V gene lost 1 base and the J gene lost 4 bases, with 14 bases spanning the gap.

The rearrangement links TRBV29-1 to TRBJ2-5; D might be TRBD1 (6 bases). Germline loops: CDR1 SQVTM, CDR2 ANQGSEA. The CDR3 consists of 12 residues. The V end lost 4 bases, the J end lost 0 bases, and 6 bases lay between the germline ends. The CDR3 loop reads CSVAGDQETQYF. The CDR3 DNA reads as TGCAGCGTTGCAGGGGACCAAGAGACCCAGTACTTC.

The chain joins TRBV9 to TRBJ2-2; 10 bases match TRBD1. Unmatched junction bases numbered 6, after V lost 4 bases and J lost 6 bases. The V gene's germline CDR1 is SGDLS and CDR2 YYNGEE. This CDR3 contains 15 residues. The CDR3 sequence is CASSPGTGASGELFF. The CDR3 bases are TGTGCCAGCAGCCCCGGGACAGGGGCGTCCGGGGAGCTGTTTTTT.

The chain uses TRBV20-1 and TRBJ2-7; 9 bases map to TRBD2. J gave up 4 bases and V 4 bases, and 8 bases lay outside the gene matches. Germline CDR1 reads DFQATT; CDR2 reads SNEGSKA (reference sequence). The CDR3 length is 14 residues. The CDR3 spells CSAMLAGLPYEQYF. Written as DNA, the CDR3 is TGCAGTGCTATGCTAGCGGGGCTACCATACGAGCAGTACTTC.

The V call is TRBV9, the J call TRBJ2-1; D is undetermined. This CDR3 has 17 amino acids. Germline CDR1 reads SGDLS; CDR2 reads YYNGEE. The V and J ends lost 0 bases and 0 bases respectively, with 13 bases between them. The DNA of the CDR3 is TGTGCCAGCAGCGTAGGCCCCCAGACTCTCTCCTACAATGAGCAGTTCTTC. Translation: CASSVGPQTLSYNEQFF.

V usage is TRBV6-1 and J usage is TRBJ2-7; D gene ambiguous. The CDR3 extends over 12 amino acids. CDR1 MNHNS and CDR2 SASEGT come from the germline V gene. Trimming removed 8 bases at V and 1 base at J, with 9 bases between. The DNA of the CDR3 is TGTGCCAGCCGTACCTTATCCTACGAGCAGTACTTC. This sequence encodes CASRTLSYEQYF.

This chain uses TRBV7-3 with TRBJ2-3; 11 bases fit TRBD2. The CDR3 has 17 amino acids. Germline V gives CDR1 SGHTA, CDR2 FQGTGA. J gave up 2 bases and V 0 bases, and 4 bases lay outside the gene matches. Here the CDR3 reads CASSLTGTSGATDTQYF. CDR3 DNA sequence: TGTGCCAGCAGCTTAACAGGGACTAGCGGAGCCACAGATACGCAGTATTTT.